Presented here are 3 T cell receptor beta chains from one specimen sequenced in a study of OX40 agonist ivuxolimab in advanced cancers. Library preparation employed the immunoSEQ multiplex PCR assay. Held by TCRdb, this immuneACCESS table contains in-frame sequences only and omits some clones. Under half of the omission traces to an unresolved V gene where checked; the cause of the rest is unknown. In all, the sample holds about 84,000 clones, and roughly 85% of those were seen once. The ten largest make up approximately 0.2% of the sample. The sample in question was CD4+ or CD8+ T cells sorted from blood, obtained in a trial of the OX40 agonist ivuxolimab. The source is an adult with an advanced solid tumor such as melanoma, head and neck, liver or kidney cancer.

This clone was observed once. The gene calls are TRBV7-8 and TRBJ2-1, with 7 bases aligning to TRBD1. Germline loops: CDR1 SGHVS, CDR2 FQNEAQ. The CDR3 covers 17 residues. The V gene end was trimmed by 4 bases and the J gene end by 4 bases; junction bases not matched to a gene: 13. The DNA of the CDR3 is TGTGCCAGCAGCTCCTCCCGGCTGGACAGGCGGTACAATGAGCAGTTCTTC. Translated: CASSSSRLDRRYNEQFF.

The table lists this clone with a count of one. The rearrangement uses TRBV28 and TRBJ1-3; TRBD1 agrees at 8 bases. This CDR3 contains 14 residues. The J segment lost 2 bases and the V segment lost 5 bases, leaving 2 bases of the junction unmatched. Germline CDR1 and CDR2: MDHEN and SYDVKM. The DNA of the CDR3 is TGTGCCAGCAGTGTACAGGGGGCTGGAAACACCATATATTTT. Translation: CASSVQGAGNTIYF.

The J gene is TRBJ1-1, the V gene TRBV5-1; D is possibly TRBD1 (6 bases). The CDR3 length is 15 residues. Per germline, CDR1 SGHRS and CDR2 YFSETQ. The V gene lost 0 bases and the J gene lost 4 bases, with 13 bases spanning the gap. CDR3 loop: CASSLASGGGTEAFF. CDR3 DNA: TGCGCCAGCAGCTTGGCCTCTGGGGGCGGCACTGAAGCTTTCTTT.